This T cell receptor beta chain was recovered during a study of blood T cell repertoires in COVID-19. About the study: T cells, B-cell-depleted T cells, or PBMCs supplied cDNA or gDNA.

Germline V gene sequence: CDR1 SGHRS, CDR2 YFSETQ. After removal of 7 bases from V and 6 bases from J, the junction contained 9 bases not matched to a gene. The CDR3 spans 14 residues. Seattle researchers signed up patients amid active infection and tracked them longitudinally. Clones were sequenced by immunoSEQ multiplex PCR, and TCRdb holds only the in-frame ones, with some missing. Seen here are more than 200,000 clones, just over 85% observed once, and the top ten hold around a tenth. This TCR came from a man in his fifties with COVID-19, enrolled during active disease. The sample taken for sequencing was peripheral blood. The chain uses TRBV5-1 and TRBJ2-7; TRBD1 matches 11 bases. The CDR3 sequence: CASGRTGGISEQYF. In nucleotides, the CDR3 is TGCGCCAGCGGGAGGACAGGGGGCATTTCCGAGCAGTACTTC.